These T cell receptor beta chains were read from a single sample in a study of somatic mutations in cytotoxic T cells in rheumatoid arthritis. Assay used: immunoSEQ multiplex PCR; TCRdb lists only in-frame clones, some missing. The table shows about 18,000 clones, with around four fifths occurring only once. The sequencing sample was made of CD8+ T cells sorted from blood. These receptors were collected from a woman aged 60-75 years in good health. The CDR3 runs from the conserved cysteine through the conserved F or W. Fields, in order: CDR3 DNA, CDR3 protein, clone size, D gene, V gene, J gene. The D gene is left open where the match is weak. Clone size appears in some rows only: once, few, many, or a class for an expanded clone.

DNA: TGTGCCAGCAGCGTAGCTAGGGACACTGAAGCTTTCTTT
CDR3: CASSVARDTEAFF
size: .
D: .
V: TRBV9
J: TRBJ1-1

DNA: TGTGCCAGCAGCCAACTACGCGGGACAACTAATGAAAAACTGTTTTTT
CDR3: CASSQLRGTTNEKLFF
size: .
D: .
V: TRBV7-6
J: TRBJ1-4

DNA: TGTGCCAGCAGCTCTCACAGTGAGGGGAATGAAAAACTGTTTTTT
CDR3: CASSSHSEGNEKLFF
size: few
D: .
V: TRBV9
J: TRBJ1-4

DNA: TGTGCCAGCAACGACAGGCCCTATGGCTACACCTTC
CDR3: CASNDRPYGYTF
size: .
D: .
V: TRBV2
J: TRBJ1-2

DNA: TGCGCCAGCAGCCCGACAGGGAATAACTATGGCTACACCTTC
CDR3: CASSPTGNNYGYTF
size: .
D: TRBD1
V: TRBV5-1
J: TRBJ1-2

DNA: TGTGCCAGCAGCTTGGGAGGGGTCAAAAACATTCAGTACTTC
CDR3: CASSLGGVKNIQYF
size: .
D: .
V: TRBV5-6
J: TRBJ2-4

DNA: TGTGCCAGCAGGCCGGGACTAGCGGCCTCCTACGAGCAGTACTTC
CDR3: CASRPGLAASYEQYF
size: .
D: TRBD2
V: TRBV6-5
J: TRBJ2-7

DNA: TGTGCCAGCAGCTTCGGGACAGCTAACACTGAAGCTTTCTTT
CDR3: CASSFGTANTEAFF
size: .
D: TRBD1
V: TRBV5-6
J: TRBJ1-1

DNA: TGTGCCAGCAGCTTGCTGTCTAGCGGGGGGGCTCGGGAGACCCAGTACTTC
CDR3: CASSLLSSGGARETQYF
size: .
D: TRBD2
V: TRBV5-4
J: TRBJ2-5

DNA: TGTGCCAGCAGTCGCCAACCAAACAGGGCCAACACTGAAGCTTTCTTT
CDR3: CASSRQPNRANTEAFF
size: .
D: .
V: TRBV6-6
J: TRBJ1-1

DNA: TGTGCCAGCAGCTCGAATCGGGGGGCGGAACAAGAGACCCAGTACTTC
CDR3: CASSSNRGAEQETQYF
size: .
D: .
V: TRBV7-9
J: TRBJ2-5

DNA: TGTGCCATCAGTGTAGTGGTTTCAGATACGCAGTATTTT
CDR3: CAISVVVSDTQYF
size: .
D: .
V: TRBV10-3
J: TRBJ2-3

DNA: TGTGCCAGCAGCTGGGGACAGGGAGGATACGAGCAGTACTTC
CDR3: CASSWGQGGYEQYF
size: once
D: TRBD1
V: TRBV7-2
J: TRBJ2-7

DNA: TGTGCCAGCAGTGTTAGCGAGAGTGGCACAGATACGCAGTATTTT
CDR3: CASSVSESGTDTQYF
size: .
D: .
V: TRBV6-6
J: TRBJ2-3

DNA: TGTGCCAGCAGCTTGGGGGCGGGTCCCGCCGCTGAAGCTTTCTTT
CDR3: CASSLGAGPAAEAFF
size: .
D: .
V: TRBV5-4
J: TRBJ1-1

DNA: TGTGCCAGCGATTTAGAGGGAACGAGCTCCTACAATGAGCAGTTCTTC
CDR3: CASDLEGTSSYNEQFF
size: .
D: .
V: TRBV7-9
J: TRBJ2-1

DNA: TGTGCCAGCAGCTTAGTTGGAAACACAGATACGCAGTATTTT
CDR3: CASSLVGNTDTQYF
size: few
D: .
V: TRBV7-9
J: TRBJ2-3

DNA: TGTGCCAGCAGCTTTTTGAGTAGCGGCCTCGGACTAATCCCAGATACGCAGTATTTT
CDR3: CASSFLSSGLGLIPDTQYF
size: .
D: .
V: TRBV5-4
J: TRBJ2-3

DNA: TGTGCCAGCTCAGCAGGGAGGACTGAAGCTTTCTTT
CDR3: CASSAGRTEAFF
size: .
D: .
V: TRBV18
J: TRBJ1-1

DNA: TGTGCCAGCAGCCCTTACGTTTCCTCTAACTATGGCTACACCTTC
CDR3: CASSPYVSSNYGYTF
size: few
D: .
V: TRBV9
J: TRBJ1-2

DNA: TGTGCCAGCAGCTTAGGACGGGCCGGCTACGAGCAGTACTTC
CDR3: CASSLGRAGYEQYF
size: once
D: .
V: TRBV11-2
J: TRBJ2-7

DNA: TGTGCCAGCAGCTTAGCGCAGGGAGACACTGAAGCTTTCTTT
CDR3: CASSLAQGDTEAFF
size: few
D: .
V: TRBV7-9
J: TRBJ1-1

DNA: TGTGCCAGCAGTGAAGTTGGGACAGGGGCCAATGAGCAGTTCTTC
CDR3: CASSEVGTGANEQFF
size: few
D: TRBD1
V: TRBV10-3
J: TRBJ2-1

DNA: TGCGCCAGCAGCGCCACGACAGGGTTGAATGAGCAGTTCTTC
CDR3: CASSATTGLNEQFF
size: .
D: TRBD1
V: TRBV5-1
J: TRBJ2-1

DNA: TGTGCCAGCATCCGAAGTCCGGGGCTGAACACTGAAGCTTTCTTT
CDR3: CASIRSPGLNTEAFF
size: once
D: .
V: TRBV27
J: TRBJ1-1

DNA: TGTGCCAGCAGTGAGACGGCGGGGGGGGCCTACAATGAGCAGTTCTTC
CDR3: CASSETAGGAYNEQFF
size: .
D: TRBD2
V: TRBV2
J: TRBJ2-1

DNA: TGTGCCAGTAGTATGCCCCCCAGCAGGCCCTATGGCTACACCTTC
CDR3: CASSMPPSRPYGYTF
size: .
D: .
V: TRBV19
J: TRBJ1-2

DNA: TGTGCCAGCAGTGACTCGACCGCTACCTTCAATGAGCAGTTCTTC
CDR3: CASSDSTATFNEQFF
size: once
D: .
V: TRBV2
J: TRBJ2-1

DNA: TGTGCCAGCAGTTACACGGGGGCTTCCTACGAGCAGTACTTC
CDR3: CASSYTGASYEQYF
size: .
D: .
V: TRBV6-5
J: TRBJ2-7

DNA: TGTGCCAGCACCAAGGTGGGGATCGGGGAGCTGTTTTTT
CDR3: CASTKVGIGELFF
size: .
D: .
V: TRBV11-2
J: TRBJ2-2

DNA: TGTGCCAGCAGCTCCGGGACTGCTGAAGCTTTCTTT
CDR3: CASSSGTAEAFF
size: .
D: .
V: TRBV13
J: TRBJ1-1

DNA: TGTGCCAGCAGCCAAGACGGAGCGGAGTTGTACTACGAGCAGTACTTC
CDR3: CASSQDGAELYYEQYF
size: few
D: .
V: TRBV4-2
J: TRBJ2-7

DNA: TGTGCCAGCAGCCCACGTGGGGGGGGCTATGGCTACACCTTC
CDR3: CASSPRGGGYGYTF
size: few
D: .
V: TRBV7-6
J: TRBJ1-2

DNA: TGTGCCACCTTCGGGACGGCGAGATATGGCTACACCTTC
CDR3: CATFGTARYGYTF
size: .
D: .
V: TRBV28
J: TRBJ1-2

DNA: TGTGCCAGCAGCGGATCAGGGATTCCTAACTATGGCTACACCTTC
CDR3: CASSGSGIPNYGYTF
size: once
D: .
V: TRBV9
J: TRBJ1-2

DNA: TGTGCCATCAGTGCCGATACAGGGGACACTGAAGCTTTCTTT
CDR3: CAISADTGDTEAFF
size: .
D: TRBD1
V: TRBV10-3
J: TRBJ1-1

DNA: TGTGCCAGCAGCGTAGATAGCGGGAGCACAGATACGCAGTATTTT
CDR3: CASSVDSGSTDTQYF
size: .
D: TRBD2
V: TRBV9
J: TRBJ2-3

DNA: TGTGCCAGCAGTGACTCTCCAGGGGGTTACAATGAGCAGTTCTTC
CDR3: CASSDSPGGYNEQFF
size: few
D: TRBD1
V: TRBV6-4
J: TRBJ2-1

DNA: TGTGCCAGCAGCCCCGGACTTGGGGGAGCTACGCAGTATTTT
CDR3: CASSPGLGGATQYF
size: .
D: .
V: TRBV7-9
J: TRBJ2-3

DNA: TGTGCCTGGAGTGTGGGGACTCCAGGGGGCACAGATACGCAGTATTTT
CDR3: CAWSVGTPGGTDTQYF
size: .
D: .
V: TRBV30
J: TRBJ2-3

DNA: TGTGCCAGCAGCTCCCCGGCGGAACCCTACGAGCAGTACTTC
CDR3: CASSSPAEPYEQYF
size: .
D: .
V: TRBV7-9
J: TRBJ2-7

DNA: TGTGCCAGCAGCTTATCCCCCGACAGGGTCTACGAGCAGTACTTC
CDR3: CASSLSPDRVYEQYF
size: few
D: TRBD1
V: TRBV5-4
J: TRBJ2-7

DNA: TGTGCCAGCAGCTTAAACGGGGGGGATCGCTACGAGCAGTACTTC
CDR3: CASSLNGGDRYEQYF
size: .
D: TRBD2
V: TRBV11-2
J: TRBJ2-7

DNA: TGTGCCAGCAGCTTAGTTGGGCGGGGCCCCTCCTACGAGCAGTACTTC
CDR3: CASSLVGRGPSYEQYF
size: .
D: .
V: TRBV7-2
J: TRBJ2-7

DNA: TGCGCCAGCAGCTCCGGGATCCTGGGTGAAGCTTTCTTT
CDR3: CASSSGILGEAFF
size: once
D: .
V: TRBV4-1
J: TRBJ1-1

DNA: TGTGCCAGCAGCGCAGACCCGGACGGGAACACTGAAGCTTTCTTT
CDR3: CASSADPDGNTEAFF
size: medium-sized
D: .
V: TRBV9
J: TRBJ1-1

DNA: TGTGCCAGCAGTTTATCGGAGGGTCCTACTGAAGCTTTCTTT
CDR3: CASSLSEGPTEAFF
size: .
D: .
V: TRBV27
J: TRBJ1-1

DNA: TGTGCCAGCACCCCTCCCAAAGGGGATGGGCAGTACTTC
CDR3: CASTPPKGDGQYF
size: .
D: .
V: TRBV7-8
J: TRBJ2-7

DNA: TGTGCCAGCAGTGAAGAGGGGGGGACTATATCTGAAGCTTTCTTT
CDR3: CASSEEGGTISEAFF
size: .
D: .
V: TRBV6-1
J: TRBJ1-1